The 23 T cell receptor beta chains below come from one sample, sequenced in a study of blood T cells in healthy people across ages. A second PCR, run for roughly 7 to 11 cycles, used a sample-barcoded 5' primer plus a J-beta primer mix. Each CDR3 protein is one row after TCRdb ran MiXCR on the 5' RACE reads. The table records about 1.5 million distinct CDR3 sequences, roughly 45% of them present only once. The sample consisted of blood. Receptors were obtained from a woman younger than 30 in good health.

This clonotype was found a few times. V usage is TRBV27 and J usage is TRBJ2-1; 10 nucleotides match TRBD2. CDR3 length: 16 amino acids. Germline V CDR1 and CDR2: MNHEY, SMNVEV (reference sequence). V shed 7 bases, J shed 4 bases, and the junction held 10 bases outside the gene matches. The CDR3 DNA sequence: TGTGCCAGCACCCTACTAGCGGGACCGACTTACAATGAGCAGTTCTTC. Protein: CASTLLAGPTYNEQFF.

The genes are TRBV5-1 and TRBJ2-7; no clear D gene. The V end was cut by 0 bases, the J end by 7 bases, with 17 bases between. This CDR3 spans 15 amino acids. The V gene's germline CDR1 is SGHRS and CDR2 YFSETQ. The CDR3 spells CASSLAQAGPIEQYF. The CDR3 DNA reads TGCGCCAGCAGCTTGGCCCAAGCCGGCCCTATAGAGCAGTACTTC.

The chain uses TRBV7-3 and TRBJ2-1, with D hard to call. Germline V gene lookup returns CDR1 SGHTA and CDR2 FQGTGA. V was trimmed by 5 bases and J by 3 bases, leaving 8 bases between them. CDR3 length: 13 residues. This CDR3 is CASSDLYYNEQFF. CDR3 nucleotides: TGTGCCAGCAGCGACCTTTACTACAATGAGCAGTTCTTC. Drawing the rest from reference TRBV7-3 and TRBJ2-1, the complete variable domain is GAGVSQTPSNKVTEKGKYVELRCDPISGHTALYWYRQSLGQGPEFLIYFQGTGAADDSGLPNDRFFAVRPEGSVSTLKIQRTERGDSAVYLCASSDLYYNEQFFGPGTRLTVL.

The chain uses TRBV3-1 and TRBJ2-3; D may be TRBD1 (5 bases). The CDR3 covers 15 residues. The V end lost 0 bases, the J end lost 4 bases, and 11 bases lay between the germline ends. The germline CDR1 and CDR2 sequences are LGHDT and YNNKEL (reference sequence). DNA of the CDR3: TGTGCCAGCAGCCAAGACCCGGCCAGGGCAGATACGCAGTATTTT. Its translation is CASSQDPARADTQYF.

In this sample, this clonotype turned up a few times. The rearrangement joins TRBV28 to TRBJ2-7, with D unresolved. Trimming took 8 bases from V and 2 from J, leaving 10 bases between them. Germline CDR1 and CDR2: MDHEN and SYDVKM. The CDR3 contains 12 residues. The CDR3 is CASRSSPYEQYF. The CDR3 nucleotides are TGTGCCAGCCGCAGCAGCCCCTACGAGCAGTACTTC.

The count of this clonotype is one. The chain employs TRBV20-1 and TRBJ2-5; 10 bases align to TRBD1. The J call may be in error: the DNA end matches TRBJ2-7 better. Per the germline V gene, CDR1 is DFQATT and CDR2 is SNEGSKA (reference sequence). The CDR3 has 14 amino acids. In DNA form, the CDR3 reads TGCAGTGCTAGAGGAGGGACAGGGGCCGACGAGCAGTACTTC. Translation: CSARGGTGADEQYF.

The V and J genes are TRBV5-1 and TRBJ1-2; the D gene is possibly TRBD1 (6 bases). Trimming stripped 5 bases from V and 5 bases from J, with 19 bases between. This CDR3 contains 15 residues. CDR1 and CDR2 (germline): SGHRS, YFSETQ. This CDR3 reads CASRVDPGQLYGYTF. CDR3 bases: TGCGCCAGCAGAGTGGACCCAGGACAGCTTTATGGCTACACCTTC.

The chain has TRBV3-1 and TRBJ2-1, with D possibly being TRBD2 (5 bases). Trimming removed 0 bases at V and 8 bases at J, with 17 bases between. The CDR3 is made up of 16 amino acids. The V gene's germline CDR1 is LGHDT and CDR2 YNNKEL (reference sequence). CDR3: CASSQESTGFRYEQFF. In DNA, the CDR3 is TGTGCCAGCAGCCAAGAATCTACGGGATTTAGATATGAGCAGTTCTTC.

This clonotype was detected a few times. J is TRBJ2-1 and V is TRBV20-1; D unclear. This CDR3 spans 11 amino acids. V shed 2 bases and J shed 6 bases, with 5 bases lying between them. Germline V gene data show CDR1 as DFQATT and CDR2 as SNEGSKA (reference sequence). CDR3 in amino acids: CSARLLNEQFF. CDR3 DNA: TGCAGTGCTAGATTACTCAATGAGCAGTTCTTC.

The sample holds a few counts of this clonotype. This rearrangement joins TRBV5-6 to TRBJ2-4; D gene unclear. V shed 6 bases and J shed 7 bases, with 8 bases lying between them. Germline V gives CDR1 SGHDT, CDR2 YYEEEE. The CDR3 covers 11 residues. CDR3 loop: CASTSGNIQYF. The CDR3 region has the DNA TGTGCCAGCACCTCGGGCAACATTCAGTACTTC.

A note on this clonotype: At one of its ends the junction is not consistent with the germline gene, which may arise from a read error. V and J are TRBV10-3 and TRBJ2-3, with 10 bases fitting TRBD2. Germline V gives CDR1 ENHRY, CDR2 SYGVKD. This CDR3 has 14 residues. The CDR3 protein is CATLSGRAVDAQYF. The DNA for the CDR3 is TGTGCCACCTTAAGCGGGAGGGCCGTAGATGCGCAGTATTTT.

The chain employs TRBV6-1 and TRBJ2-7; perhaps D is TRBD1 or TRBD2 (5 bases each). Germline CDR1 is MNHNS and CDR2 is SASEGT. The CDR3 totals 15 residues. V was shortened by 2 bases and J by 0 bases, with 11 bases between the two germline ends. The CDR3 loop is CASSEYPGRSYEQYF. CDR3 DNA sequence: TGTGCCAGCAGTGAATACCCGGGGCGCTCCTACGAGCAGTACTTC.

CDR3 nucleotides: TGTGCCAGCAGCAAAGCCGGGAGTAGGTCCGGGGGCTACACCTTC. It yields the protein CASSKAGSRSGGYTF. The chain links TRBV21-1 to TRBJ1-2. TRBV21-1 counts as a pseudogene. The CDR3 is made up of 15 amino acids.

This clonotype was seen only a few times. The chain is built from TRBV6-5 and TRBJ2-3, with D hard to call. Looked up from germline, CDR1 is MNHEY and CDR2 is SVGAGI. Trimming shortened V by 0 bases and J by 5 bases, and 12 bases separated the two germline ends. This CDR3 has 15 residues. CDR3 sequence reads: CASSYSRAERDTQYF. The CDR3 DNA reads TGTGCCAGCAGTTACTCTCGTGCCGAACGAGATACGCAGTATTTT.

This clonotype turned up a few times. The gene calls are TRBV7-2 and TRBJ1-2, with 9 bases that match TRBD1. The CDR3 extends over 16 amino acids. Trimming removed 5 bases from V and 2 bases from J; junction bases left unmatched: 9. Germline assignment: CDR1 SGHTA and CDR2 FQGNSA. CDR3 protein: CASSPQVGQGNYGYTF. Here the CDR3 DNA reads TGTGCCAGCAGCCCGCAAGTGGGACAGGGAAACTATGGCTACACCTTC.

There are a few counts of this clonotype. The chain combines TRBV7-9 with TRBJ2-7, with 10 bases lining up with TRBD1. In germline, CDR1 is SEHNR, CDR2 FQNEAQ (reference sequence). Losses at the gene ends were 3 bases for V and 6 bases for J; bases not matched to a gene: 5. This CDR3 has 14 residues. The CDR3 sequence is CASSFGDRGLEQYF. The CDR3 nucleotides are TGTGCCAGCAGCTTCGGTGACAGGGGGCTCGAGCAGTACTTC.

This clonotype was observed a handful of times. For the CDR3, the DNA is TGTGCCAGCAGCACATCCGGGGAGTCATCCTACGAGCAGTACTTC. This sequence encodes CASSTSGESSYEQYF. The chain recombines TRBV11-1 with TRBJ2-7; a weak D match, TRBD2 (5 bases). CDR3 length equals 15 residues. Trimming shortened V by 5 bases and J by 1 base, and 15 bases separated the two germline ends. From germline, CDR1 is SGHAT and CDR2 FQDESV (reference sequence).

V gene TRBV6-1 combines with J gene TRBJ2-5; 7 positions agree with TRBD2. The DNA end favors TRBJ2-7, so the J call may be wrong. Germline loops: CDR1 MNHNS, CDR2 SASEGT. This CDR3 has 14 residues. CDR3 region: CASSEDGGGYEQYF. Written as DNA, the CDR3 is TGTGCCAGCAGTGAAGATGGGGGGGGATACGAGCAGTACTTC.

The V call is TRBV12-3 or TRBV12-4, the J call TRBJ1-2, with unresolved D. This CDR3 has 13 residues. Trimming removed 3 bases at V and 8 bases at J, with 13 bases between. Written as DNA, the CDR3 is TGTGCCAGCAGTTTTCGGGGTGGCCAGGGCTACACCTTC. As protein: CASSFRGGQGYTF.

This clonotype has just a few counts. The chain carries TRBV3-1 and TRBJ2-7; no firm D call. The CDR3 length is 11 residues. V was clipped by 3 bases and J by 9 bases, with 9 bases between them. Germline-derived CDR1 and CDR2 are LGHDT and YNNKEL (reference sequence). CDR3 loop: CASSQNFVQYF. As DNA, the CDR3 is TGTGCCAGCAGCCAGAACTTCGTGCAGTACTTC.

The CDR3 DNA follows: TGTGCCAGCAGCTTAGAAGGCAGCACCACCTACGAGCAGTACTTC. This sequence encodes CASSLEGSTTYEQYF. The chain is built from TRBV7-6 and TRBJ2-7; D remains unclear. The V gene lost 1 base and the J gene lost 2 bases, with 12 bases spanning the gap. Germline CDR1 and CDR2: SGHVS and FNYEAQ. The CDR3 spans 15 residues. Complete variable domain (other parts from reference TRBV7-6 and TRBJ2-7): GAGVSQSPRYKVTKRGQDVALRCDPISGHVSLYWYRQALGQGPEFLTYFNYEAQQDKSGLPNDRFSAERPEGSISTLTIQRTEQRDSAMYRCASSLEGSTTYEQYFGPGTRLTVT.

About this clonotype itself: One end of the junction does not line up with germline, which may come from a read error. This chain connects TRBV10-3 to TRBJ2-5; tentatively, D is TRBD1 (8 bases). The germline V gene has CDR1 ENHRY and CDR2 SYGVKD. This CDR3 contains 13 residues. The CDR3 region has the DNA TGCGCCACAGGGGGAGGGGGCGAGGAGACCCAGTACTTC. This encodes CATGGGGEETQYF.

The chain is built from TRBV4-1 and TRBJ2-1; D is possibly TRBD1 (6 bases). With the DNA end fitting TRBJ2-7 better, the J assignment may be wrong. CDR3 length: 17 residues. Per germline, CDR1 MGHRA and CDR2 YSYEKL. Written as DNA, the CDR3 is TGCGCCAGCAGCCGAGGGGGTTCGGGTAACTCCTACAATGAGCAGTACTTC. This codes for CASSRGGSGNSYNEQYF.